This TCR beta chain was retrieved from a study of T cells in Graves' hyperthyroidism and ophthalmopathy. General observations from the study: A model built on 13 V-J features separated ophthalmopathy from stable hyperthyroidism.

Patients with ophthalmopathy all had a Clinical Activity Score of at least 3, a NOSPECS grade of at least 4 and duration under 3 months. Diagnostic assessment was based on clinical symptoms, serum thyroxine and TRAb, thyroid ultrasound and orbital computed tomography. This CDR3 region has 17 residues. Germline values: CDR1 SGHTA, CDR2 FQGNSA. V lost 1 base, J lost 6 bases, and 14 bases stayed unmatched. This clonotype was observed many times. Its antigen is as yet unknown. Researchers took RNA transcripts and amplified the TCR beta CDR3 regions from them. The TCR CDR3 was amplified in a first-round RT-PCR using the HTBI primer set. Each CDR3 protein is one row after TCRdb ran MiXCR on the multiplex PCR reads. The data show hundreds of thousands of distinct CDR3 sequences, less than 25% seen once.

This TCR was sampled from a woman aged 65 to 85 with Graves' ophthalmopathy. Sequencing input: blood. The rearrangement uses TRBV7-2 and TRBJ2-7, with 8 positions matching TRBD2. Written as DNA, the CDR3 is TGTGCCAGCAGCTTAGGGGCCGGCGGGATAGCGGGGCGCGAGCAGTACTTC. This translates into CASSLGAGGIAGREQYF. The full variable domain, in which reference TRBV7-2 and TRBJ2-7 provide the parts outside the CDR3, is GAGVSQSPSNKVTEKGKDVELRCDPISGHTALYWYRQSLGQGLEFLIYFQGNSAPDKSGLPSDRFSAERTGGSVSTLTIQRTQQEDSAVYLCASSLGAGGIAGREQYFGPGTRLTVT.